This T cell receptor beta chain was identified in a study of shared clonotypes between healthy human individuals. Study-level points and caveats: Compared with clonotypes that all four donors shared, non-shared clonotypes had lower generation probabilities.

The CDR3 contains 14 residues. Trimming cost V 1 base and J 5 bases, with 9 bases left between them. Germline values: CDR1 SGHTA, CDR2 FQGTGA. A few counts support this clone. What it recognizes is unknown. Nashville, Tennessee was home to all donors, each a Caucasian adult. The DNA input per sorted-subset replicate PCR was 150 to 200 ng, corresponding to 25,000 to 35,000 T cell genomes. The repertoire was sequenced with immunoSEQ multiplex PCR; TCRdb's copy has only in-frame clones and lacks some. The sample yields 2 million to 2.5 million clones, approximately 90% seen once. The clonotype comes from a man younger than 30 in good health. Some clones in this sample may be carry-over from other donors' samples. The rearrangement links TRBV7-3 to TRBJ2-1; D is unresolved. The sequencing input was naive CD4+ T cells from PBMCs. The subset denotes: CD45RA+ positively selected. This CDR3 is CASSLIPGHNEQFF. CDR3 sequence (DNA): TGTGCCAGCAGCTTAATTCCCGGACACAATGAGCAGTTCTTC.